The 13 T cell receptor beta chains below were found in one sample sequenced in a study of blood T cell repertoires in COVID-19. The table came from immunoSEQ multiplex PCR; TCRdb's copy has only in-frame clones and leaves some out. The data hold nearly 200,000 clones, with approximately 90% observed a single time. The sample comprised peripheral blood. The receptor source for this set is a woman aged 40 to 50 who had recovered from COVID-19.

The chain joins TRBV7-9 to TRBJ1-1, with 8 bases fitting TRBD1. With V trimmed by 4 bases and J by 8 bases, 12 bases remained unmatched. CDR3 length: 15 residues. Per germline, CDR1 SEHNR and CDR2 FQNEAQ (reference sequence). The CDR3 here is CASSSILGGTGEAFF. CDR3 DNA sequence: TGTGCCAGCAGCTCCATTCTGGGCGGGACAGGAGAAGCTTTCTTT. Filled out from reference TRBV7-9 and TRBJ1-1, the complete variable domain reads DTGVSQNPRHKITKRGQNVTFRCDPISEHNRLYWYRQTLGQGPEFLTYFQNEAQLEKSRLLSDRFSAERPKGSFSTLEIQRTEQGDSAMYLCASSSILGGTGEAFFGQGTRLTVV.

This clone was found once. The chain couples TRBV3-1 (or the pseudogene TRBV3-2) to TRBJ1-5, with a weak D call TRBD1 (5 bases). This CDR3 region has 17 residues. Germline CDR1 is LGHDT and CDR2 is YNNKEL (reference sequence). V dropped 3 bases and J dropped 0 bases, with 15 bases sitting between them. CDR3 nucleotide sequence: TGTGCCAGCAGCCATCCCAAGGGGAGGGGTAGCAATCAGCCCCAGCATTTT. Translation: CASSHPKGRGSNQPQHF.

The chain has TRBV28 and TRBJ2-1; D gene unclear. CDR1 is MDHEN and CDR2 is SYDVKM in the germline V gene. V shed 3 bases and J shed 6 bases, with 6 bases lying between them. CDR3 size: 12 residues. The CDR3 spells CASSLVSNEQFF. For the CDR3, the DNA is TGTGCCAGCAGTTTGGTCAGCAATGAGCAGTTCTTC.

This clone has a handful of counts. CDR3 sequence: CASSETVSYNEQFF. Written as DNA, the CDR3 is TGTGCCAGCAGTGAGACTGTCTCCTACAATGAGCAGTTCTTC. The chain recombines TRBV2 with TRBJ2-1; D remains unclear. The CDR3 sequence is 14 residues long. Trimming pared 3 bases from V and 0 bases from J, leaving 6 bases between. Germline values: CDR1 SNHLY, CDR2 FYNNEI.

The chain couples TRBV29-1 to TRBJ2-4; TRBD1 aligns across 7 bases. Germline lookup yields CDR1 SQVTM and CDR2 ANQGSEA. The CDR3 has 15 amino acids. J gave up 5 bases and V 4 bases, and 11 bases lay outside the gene matches. For the CDR3, the DNA is TGCAGCGTTGGGGTCCAGGGGGTAAGCGAAAACATTCAGTACTTC. As protein: CSVGVQGVSENIQYF.

The J gene is TRBJ2-1, the V gene TRBV9, with D maybe TRBD1 (9 bases). Germline V gene sequence: CDR1 SGDLS, CDR2 YYNGEE. The V end was cut by 8 bases, the J end by 8 bases, with 23 bases between. CDR3 size: 15 residues. The CDR3 protein is CASSTGGTGLDEQFF. CDR3 bases: TGTGCCAGTTCAACGGGAGGGACAGGGTTGGATGAGCAGTTCTTC.

The CDR3 sequence: CASSLSQGIGEQFF. CDR3 nucleotides: TGTGCCAGCAGTTTATCGCAGGGTATAGGTGAGCAGTTCTTC. The chain is built from TRBV27 and TRBJ2-1, with a possible D match to TRBD1 (5 bases). CDR1 is MNHEY, CDR2 SMNVEV, per germline (reference sequence). The CDR3 has 14 residues. The V end was cut by 0 bases, the J end by 9 bases, with 12 bases between.

The chain carries TRBV7-3 and TRBJ2-1, with TRBD1 identical over 8 bases. The CDR3 is 13 residues long. J lost 7 bases, V lost 2 bases, and 1 base had no gene match. Germline V gene sequence: CDR1 SGHTA, CDR2 FQGTGA. The CDR3, as DNA: TGTGCCAGCAGCTTACAGGGGGCGAATGAGCAGTTCTTC. It yields the protein CASSLQGANEQFF.

CDR3 bases: TGTGCCAGCAGCCAAGAACTCCAGCGCCAAGAGACCCAGTACTTC. Its protein is CASSQELQRQETQYF. The J gene is TRBJ2-5, the V gene TRBV7-2; D gene uncertain. The CDR3 sequence is 15 residues long. Per the germline V gene, CDR1 is SGHTA and CDR2 is FQGNSA. Trimming stripped 5 bases from V and 1 base from J, with 14 bases between.

This chain links TRBV23-1 with TRBJ1-6, with 7 nucleotides matching TRBD1. TRBV23-1 carries the ORF label, with uncertain function. After removal of 3 bases from V and 5 bases from J, the junction contained 10 bases not matched to a gene. The CDR3 length is 17 residues. The chain's CDR3 is CASSHTGDSEDNSPLHF. CDR3 in DNA: TGCGCCAGCAGTCATACCGGGGACAGCGAAGATAATTCACCCCTCCACTTT.

V and J are TRBV12-3 or TRBV12-4 and TRBJ2-2, with 7 bases fitting TRBD2. With 7 bases clipped from V and 6 bases from J, the junction kept 5 bases outside the gene matches. The CDR3 is 13 amino acids. The DNA of the CDR3 is TGTGCCAGCAACCGGGACTACGCCGGGGAGCTGTTTTTT. This translates into CASNRDYAGELFF.

The chain has TRBV19 and TRBJ1-2; a weak D match, TRBD1 (6 bases). The CDR3 sequence is 15 residues long. Between the trimmed V and J ends, which lost 6 bases and 4 bases, there was a span of 18 bases. Germline V gene data show CDR1 as LNHDA and CDR2 as SQIVND (reference sequence). The CDR3 DNA sequence: TGTGCCAGTAGCCCCGGCGCGGGGGGCATCTATGGCTACACCTTC. This translates into CASSPGAGGIYGYTF.

The chain has TRBV5-8 and TRBJ1-5; no reliable D call. V was pared by 0 bases and J by 1 base, with 14 bases between. The CDR3 runs to 17 residues. Per germline, CDR1 SGHTS and CDR2 YDEGEE. DNA of the CDR3: TGTGCCAGCAGCTTGGCCGGGGAAGGTATGAGCAATCAGCCCCAGCATTTT. As protein: CASSLAGEGMSNQPQHF.